This TCR beta chain was documented in a study of regulatory and conventional T cells in RAG deficiency. Assay used: immunoSEQ multiplex PCR; TCRdb lists only in-frame clones, some missing. The sample includes 45,000 or so clones, around 90% of them seen just once. Study conclusions and caveats: RAG-deficient patients showed markedly lower Shannon entropy and higher Simpson indices than control T-cell subsets. Compared with controls, unique Treg TCR beta sequences dropped roughly 100-fold in Omenn syndrome and CID/AS. Patient subsets had shorter CDR3s; Omenn Treg-Tconv overlap exceeded 90%.

Genomic DNA came from blood conventional CD4+ T cells gated CD25-low CD127-high. As for this clone: What it binds is unknown.

These data were also reused for a study on regulatory T cells. This second study notes: The PCR used 52 TRBV and 13 TRBJ primers.

Sequencing was performed on CD4+ effector T cells sorted from blood. The sequence derives from a human donor in good health.

The CDR3 DNA follows: TGTGCCAGCAGCTCCCGGACAGCCGGGAACACTGAAGCTTTCTTT. It codes for CASSSRTAGNTEAFF. The chain has TRBV5-4 and TRBJ1-1; D is possibly TRBD1 (6 bases). CDR3 length: 15 amino acids. Germline CDR1 reads SGHNT; CDR2 reads YYREEE (reference sequence). V was trimmed by 3 bases and J by 1 base, leaving 13 bases between them.